These T cell receptor beta chains were read from a single sample in a study of T cell repertoires in cytomegalovirus infection. TCRdb analysed the reads with MiXCR anew, one entry per CDR3 protein. The repertoire holds around 550,000 distinct CDR3 sequences, 26% seen once, with about 13% in the top ten. The sequenced sample was PBMCs. The receptors stem from a human donor in good health (CMV status not recorded). Some clones in this sample may be carry-over from other donors' samples. The CDR3 runs from the conserved cysteine through the conserved F or W. The D gene is left open where the match is weak. Clone size is stated in some rows and not others, as once, few, many or a class when expanded.

d_gene: NA; abundance: NA; v_gene: TRBV6-2/TRBV6-3; j_gene: TRBJ2-1; CDR3nt: TGTGCCAGCAGTACTGGGGCCTTCTACAATGAGCAGTTCTTC; CDR3aa: CASSTGAFYNEQFF
d_gene: NA; abundance: NA; v_gene: TRBV6-5; j_gene: TRBJ2-7; CDR3nt: TGTGCCAGCAGTTACTCGACGGCACGGGACTACGAGCAGTACTTC; CDR3aa: CASSYSTARDYEQYF
d_gene: TRBD2; abundance: few; v_gene: TRBV7-9; j_gene: TRBJ2-5; CDR3nt: TGTGCCAGCAGCCCATCACTAGCGGGAGCGGCGGAGACCCAGTACTTC; CDR3aa: CASSPSLAGAAETQYF
d_gene: NA; abundance: NA; v_gene: TRBV7-9; j_gene: TRBJ2-1; CDR3nt: TGTGCCAGCAGCTTAGCGCCCCGACGGACCCCTTTCTACAATGAGCAGTTCTTC; CDR3aa: CASSLAPRRTPFYNEQFF
d_gene: NA; abundance: NA; v_gene: TRBV10-2; j_gene: TRBJ2-7; CDR3nt: TGCGCCATCCGGGACACCGGCCTCCACGAGCAGTACTTC; CDR3aa: CAIRDTGLHEQYF
d_gene: NA; abundance: few; v_gene: TRBV18; j_gene: TRBJ1-1; CDR3nt: TGTGCCAGCTCGTCACGGGAGCCCTTGACTGAAGCTTTCTTT; CDR3aa: CASSSREPLTEAFF
d_gene: TRBD1; abundance: once; v_gene: TRBV6-8; j_gene: TRBJ1-6; CDR3nt: TGTGCCAGCAGCCGGGACAGATATTCACCCCTCCACTTT; CDR3aa: CASSRDRYSPLHF
d_gene: NA; abundance: few; v_gene: TRBV13; j_gene: TRBJ2-1; CDR3nt: TGTGCCAGCAGCTTTCGGTTCGCTAATGAGCAGTTCTTC; CDR3aa: CASSFRFANEQFF
d_gene: TRBD2; abundance: NA; v_gene: TRBV28; j_gene: TRBJ2-3; CDR3nt: TGTGCCAGCAGTTTATGGACTAGCGGGAGTTCGCCAGATACGCAGTATTTT; CDR3aa: CASSLWTSGSSPDTQYF
d_gene: TRBD1; abundance: many; v_gene: TRBV7-2; j_gene: TRBJ1-2; CDR3nt: TGTGCCAGCAGCTTAGGGGTTTCAGGGGGGTACTATGGCTACACCTTC; CDR3aa: CASSLGVSGGYYGYTF
d_gene: NA; abundance: NA; v_gene: TRBV29-1; j_gene: TRBJ1-6; CDR3nt: TGCAGCGTCTCAACAGGGATCAGTTCACCCCTCCACTTT; CDR3aa: CSVSTGISSPLHF
d_gene: TRBD2; abundance: many; v_gene: TRBV7-2; j_gene: TRBJ2-5; CDR3nt: TGTGCCAGCAGGCTTACTAGCGGGAGGTACCAAGAGACCCAGTACTTC; CDR3aa: CASRLTSGRYQETQYF
d_gene: NA; abundance: NA; v_gene: TRBV30; j_gene: TRBJ1-2; CDR3nt: TGTGCCTGGAGTGTGTTAGGGGCTAACTATGGCTACACCTTC; CDR3aa: CAWSVLGANYGYTF
d_gene: NA; abundance: many; v_gene: TRBV12-3/TRBV12-4; j_gene: TRBJ2-7; CDR3nt: TGTGCCAGCAGTTTCCTTACGTCTACCACCGGGACTTTCTCCTACGAGCAGTACTTC; CDR3aa: CASSFLTSTTGTFSYEQYF
d_gene: TRBD1; abundance: many; v_gene: TRBV7-2; j_gene: TRBJ1-5; CDR3nt: TGTGCCAGCAGCTTTGACAGGGGGCGAGAGCCCCAGCATTTT; CDR3aa: CASSFDRGREPQHF
d_gene: NA; abundance: NA; v_gene: TRBV27; j_gene: TRBJ2-2; CDR3nt: TGTGCCAGCAAAGGGGCAGGCGCAACCGGGGAGCTGTTTTTT; CDR3aa: CASKGAGATGELFF
d_gene: NA; abundance: few; v_gene: TRBV11-2; j_gene: TRBJ1-2; CDR3nt: TGTGCCAGCAGCTTAGTTGTGTCGCGAAACTATGGCTACACCTTC; CDR3aa: CASSLVVSRNYGYTF
d_gene: NA; abundance: few; v_gene: TRBV20-1; j_gene: TRBJ1-6; CDR3nt: TGCAGTGCTAGAGACGCGCAGGGAATGTATAATTCACCCCTCCACTTT; CDR3aa: CSARDAQGMYNSPLHF
d_gene: NA; abundance: few; v_gene: TRBV6-6; j_gene: TRBJ2-1; CDR3nt: TGTGCCAGCAGTTACTCGTTGGCCGTCAATGAGCAGTTCTTC; CDR3aa: CASSYSLAVNEQFF
d_gene: NA; abundance: NA; v_gene: TRBV6-5; j_gene: TRBJ1-4; CDR3nt: TGTGCCAGCAGTTACGGCCTAAAGAGGGGGGGCGGTGAAAAACTGTTTTTT; CDR3aa: CASSYGLKRGGGEKLFF
d_gene: TRBD1; abundance: NA; v_gene: TRBV7-2; j_gene: TRBJ2-7; CDR3nt: TGTGCCAGCAGCTTAGCCGGGCAGGGGGTCCCCTACGAGCAGTACTTC; CDR3aa: CASSLAGQGVPYEQYF
d_gene: TRBD2; abundance: many; v_gene: TRBV7-2; j_gene: TRBJ2-1; CDR3nt: TGTGCCAGCAGCTTAGGCGGGAGGGCCAACAATGAGCAGTTCTTC; CDR3aa: CASSLGGRANNEQFF
d_gene: TRBD2; abundance: few; v_gene: TRBV4-3; j_gene: TRBJ2-3; CDR3nt: TGCGCCAGCAGCCATCACCTCCTAGCGGACCACACAGATACGCAGTATTTT; CDR3aa: CASSHHLLADHTDTQYF
d_gene: NA; abundance: many; v_gene: TRBV12-3/TRBV12-4; j_gene: TRBJ1-2; CDR3nt: TGTGCCAGCAGTTTACTGTGGGCGGTTAGTCATGGCTACACCTTC; CDR3aa: CASSLLWAVSHGYTF
d_gene: TRBD2; abundance: many; v_gene: TRBV7-2; j_gene: TRBJ2-5; CDR3nt: TGTGCCAGCAGCTTTAGCGGGGCGAACCAAGAGACCCAGTACTTC; CDR3aa: CASSFSGANQETQYF
d_gene: TRBD1; abundance: many; v_gene: TRBV7-2; j_gene: TRBJ1-1; CDR3nt: TGTGCCAGCAGCTTCCGTGGACAGGGGATAACTGAAGCTTTCTTT; CDR3aa: CASSFRGQGITEAFF
d_gene: NA; abundance: few; v_gene: TRBV7-2; j_gene: TRBJ2-1; CDR3nt: TGTGCCAGCAGCTTCGGGGCGAACAATGAGCAGTTCTTC; CDR3aa: CASSFGANNEQFF
d_gene: NA; abundance: NA; v_gene: TRBV18; j_gene: TRBJ2-7; CDR3nt: TGTGCCAGCTCAAGTCAGGAGAGCTACGAGCAGTACTTC; CDR3aa: CASSSQESYEQYF
d_gene: NA; abundance: NA; v_gene: TRBV7-4; j_gene: TRBJ2-5; CDR3nt: TGTGCCAGCAGCTTTCGGTTGGGAGTGCCACAAGAGACCCAGTACTTC; CDR3aa: CASSFRLGVPQETQYF
d_gene: NA; abundance: NA; v_gene: TRBV18; j_gene: TRBJ2-3; CDR3nt: TGTGCCAGCTCACCATCGGCTATTCCAGATACGCAGTATTTT; CDR3aa: CASSPSAIPDTQYF
d_gene: NA; abundance: NA; v_gene: TRBV4-3; j_gene: TRBJ2-1; CDR3nt: TGCGCCAGCAGCCAAGGAAGGGTGCGAGGGCCCCACAATGAGCAGTTCTTC; CDR3aa: CASSQGRVRGPHNEQFF
d_gene: TRBD1; abundance: few; v_gene: TRBV18; j_gene: TRBJ1-6; CDR3nt: TGTGCCAGCTCACCAGACAGGGCCAATTCACCCCTCCACTTT; CDR3aa: CASSPDRANSPLHF
d_gene: NA; abundance: few; v_gene: TRBV2; j_gene: TRBJ1-5; CDR3nt: TGTGCCAGCCGATTTTCTGGGTTAGGGCCCCAGCATTTT; CDR3aa: CASRFSGLGPQHF
d_gene: TRBD1; abundance: NA; v_gene: TRBV7-2; j_gene: TRBJ2-5; CDR3nt: TGTGCCAGCAGCCAGGGACAGGGCTCAGAGACCCAGTACTTC; CDR3aa: CASSQGQGSETQYF
d_gene: NA; abundance: few; v_gene: TRBV6-7; j_gene: TRBJ2-7; CDR3nt: TGTGCCAGCAGTTGCCGGGAAAAGAACTCCTACGAGCAGTACTTC; CDR3aa: CASSCREKNSYEQYF
d_gene: NA; abundance: many; v_gene: TRBV7-2; j_gene: TRBJ1-5; CDR3nt: TGTGCCAGCAGCTTAGAAGCGAATAGCAATCAGCCCCAGCATTTT; CDR3aa: CASSLEANSNQPQHF
d_gene: TRBD2; abundance: NA; v_gene: TRBV15; j_gene: TRBJ2-7; CDR3nt: TGTGCCACCAGCGAAGCCCGGGGGGGGGCTGACGAGCAGTACTTC; CDR3aa: CATSEARGGADEQYF
d_gene: TRBD2; abundance: few; v_gene: TRBV24-1; j_gene: TRBJ2-1; CDR3nt: TGTGCCACCAGTGTTTCGGCGGGAGGACACGTTTTCAGCTCCTACAATGAGCAGTTCTTC; CDR3aa: CATSVSAGGHVFSSYNEQFF
d_gene: TRBD2; abundance: many; v_gene: TRBV7-2; j_gene: TRBJ2-3; CDR3nt: TGTGCCAGCAGCCCAAGAGCGGGAGTGGATACGCAGTATTTT; CDR3aa: CASSPRAGVDTQYF
d_gene: NA; abundance: NA; v_gene: TRBV6-2/TRBV6-3; j_gene: TRBJ2-5; CDR3nt: TGTGCCAGCAGTTACTGGGAGACCCAGTACTTC; CDR3aa: CASSYWETQYF
d_gene: TRBD2; abundance: few; v_gene: TRBV7-9; j_gene: TRBJ2-3; CDR3nt: TGTGCCAGCAGCCGACGTAACCCTAGCGGGAACACAGATACGCAGTATTTT; CDR3aa: CASSRRNPSGNTDTQYF
d_gene: TRBD2; abundance: many; v_gene: TRBV7-8; j_gene: TRBJ2-2; CDR3nt: TGTGCCAGCAGTTTGAGCGTAGGACTAGCGGGAGGTAGAAACACCGGGGAGCTGTTTTTT; CDR3aa: CASSLSVGLAGGRNTGELFF
d_gene: TRBD2; abundance: NA; v_gene: TRBV28; j_gene: TRBJ2-1; CDR3nt: TGTGCCAGCAGCTTTAGCGGGAGGGCTCGTGATGAGCAGTTCTTC; CDR3aa: CASSFSGRARDEQFF
d_gene: NA; abundance: few; v_gene: TRBV10-2; j_gene: TRBJ1-6; CDR3nt: TGCGCCAGCAGTCCATTGGTTACGGGATCACCCCTCCACTTT; CDR3aa: CASSPLVTGSPLHF
d_gene: NA; abundance: medium-sized; v_gene: TRBV7-6; j_gene: TRBJ1-5; CDR3nt: TGTGCCAGCAGCTTAGGACCTTATAGCAATCAGCCCCAGCATTTT; CDR3aa: CASSLGPYSNQPQHF
d_gene: TRBD2; abundance: NA; v_gene: TRBV10-3; j_gene: TRBJ2-1; CDR3nt: TGTGCCAGTGAGCGGGAGGAGCTTGTTGAGCAGTTCTTC; CDR3aa: CASEREELVEQFF